This T cell receptor (beta chain) was recorded in a study of control samples from healthy donors and cancer patients. Germline V gene sequence: CDR1 SGHTA, CDR2 FQGNSA. The CDR3 consists of 15 residues. Unmatched junction bases numbered 6, after V lost 2 bases and J lost 2 bases. The method was immunoSEQ multiplex PCR; TCRdb's version includes in-frame clones alone and lacks a portion of them. The top ten clones hold roughly 1.3% of a sample with some 94,000 clones, about 86% of them seen once. Sequenced material: blood. This receptor was identified in a woman aged 50 to 65 in good health. This chain joins TRBV7-2 and TRBJ2-7, with 7 bases lining up with TRBD1. CDR3 coding DNA: TGTGCCAGCAGCTTACTCTCGACAGGGACCTACGAGCAGTACTTC. It translates to CASSLLSTGTYEQYF.